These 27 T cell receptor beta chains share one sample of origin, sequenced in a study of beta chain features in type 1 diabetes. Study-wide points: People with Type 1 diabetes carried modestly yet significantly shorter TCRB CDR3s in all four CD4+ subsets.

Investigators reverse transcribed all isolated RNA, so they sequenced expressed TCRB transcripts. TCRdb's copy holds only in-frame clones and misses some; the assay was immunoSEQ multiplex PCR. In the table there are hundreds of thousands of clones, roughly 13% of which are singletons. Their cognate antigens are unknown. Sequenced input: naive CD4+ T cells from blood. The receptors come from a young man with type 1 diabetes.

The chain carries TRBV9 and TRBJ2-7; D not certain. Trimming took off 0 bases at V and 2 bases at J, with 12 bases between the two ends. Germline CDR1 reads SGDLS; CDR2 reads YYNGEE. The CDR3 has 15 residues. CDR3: CASSVGAVPPYEQYF. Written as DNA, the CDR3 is TGTGCCAGCAGCGTAGGGGCAGTTCCGCCCTACGAGCAGTACTTC.

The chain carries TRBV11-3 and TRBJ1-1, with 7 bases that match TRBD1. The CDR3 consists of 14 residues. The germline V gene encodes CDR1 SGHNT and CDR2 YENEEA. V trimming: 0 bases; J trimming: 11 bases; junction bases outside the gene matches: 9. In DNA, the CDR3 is TGTGCCAGCAGCTTAGATCCGACAGGGCGTGTGGCTTTCTTT. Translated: CASSLDPTGRVAFF.

The CDR3 protein is CAISESQDPNYGYTF. The CDR3 DNA sequence: TGTGCCATCAGTGAGTCTCAGGATCCGAACTATGGCTACACCTTC. This rearrangement joins TRBV10-3 to TRBJ1-2; D gene ambiguous. The CDR3 totals 15 residues. The germline V gene encodes CDR1 ENHRY and CDR2 SYGVKD. Trimming pared 0 bases from V and 2 bases from J, leaving 10 bases between.

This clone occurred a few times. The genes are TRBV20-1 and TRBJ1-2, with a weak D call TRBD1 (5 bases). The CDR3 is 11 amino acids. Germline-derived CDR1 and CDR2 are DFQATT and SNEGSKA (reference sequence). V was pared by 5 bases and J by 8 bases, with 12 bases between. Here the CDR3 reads CSAFNRPGYTF. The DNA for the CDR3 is TGCAGTGCTTTTAACAGGCCCGGCTACACCTTC.

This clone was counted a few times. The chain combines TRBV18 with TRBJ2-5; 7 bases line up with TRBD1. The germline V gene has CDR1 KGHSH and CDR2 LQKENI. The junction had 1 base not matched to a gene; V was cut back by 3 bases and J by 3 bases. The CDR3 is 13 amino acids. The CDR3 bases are TGTGCCAGCTCACCTGGACAGGAAGAGACCCAGTACTTC. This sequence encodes CASSPGQEETQYF.

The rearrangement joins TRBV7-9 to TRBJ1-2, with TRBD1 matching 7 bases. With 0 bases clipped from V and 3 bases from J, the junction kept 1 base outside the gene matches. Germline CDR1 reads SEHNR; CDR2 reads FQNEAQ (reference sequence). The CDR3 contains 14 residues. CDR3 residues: CASSLAGGDYGYTF. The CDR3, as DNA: TGTGCCAGCAGCTTAGCAGGGGGCGACTATGGCTACACCTTC.

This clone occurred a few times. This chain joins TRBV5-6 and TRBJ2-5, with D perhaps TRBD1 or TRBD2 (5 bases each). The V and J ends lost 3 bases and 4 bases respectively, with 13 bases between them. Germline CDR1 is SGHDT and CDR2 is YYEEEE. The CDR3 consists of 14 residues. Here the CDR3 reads CASSSWGIRETQYF. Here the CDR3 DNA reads TGTGCCAGCAGCTCCTGGGGGATCCGAGAGACCCAGTACTTC.

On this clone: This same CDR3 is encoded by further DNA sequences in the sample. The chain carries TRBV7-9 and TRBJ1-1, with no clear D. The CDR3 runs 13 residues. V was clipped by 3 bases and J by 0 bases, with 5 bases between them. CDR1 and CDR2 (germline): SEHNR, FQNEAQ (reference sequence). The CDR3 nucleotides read TGTGCCAGCAGCTTGACCGTGAACACTGAAGCTTTCTTT. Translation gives CASSLTVNTEAFF.

Written as DNA, the CDR3 is TGTGCCAGCAGATCTCCCGGACAGGGCAAGAATCAGCCCCAGCATTTT. Translation gives CASRSPGQGKNQPQHF. The chain recombines TRBV28 with TRBJ1-5, with TRBD1 matching over 8 bases. V was pared by 6 bases and J by 4 bases, with 11 bases of the junction left unmatched. CDR1 MDHEN and CDR2 SYDVKM come from the germline V gene. This CDR3 comprises 16 residues. The full variable domain, in which reference TRBV28 and TRBJ1-5 provide the parts outside the CDR3, is DVKVTQSSRYLVKRTGEKVFLECVQDMDHENMFWYRQDPGLGLRLIYFSYDVKMKEKGDIPEGYSVSREKKERFSLILESASTNQTSMYLCASRSPGQGKNQPQHFGDGTRLSIL.

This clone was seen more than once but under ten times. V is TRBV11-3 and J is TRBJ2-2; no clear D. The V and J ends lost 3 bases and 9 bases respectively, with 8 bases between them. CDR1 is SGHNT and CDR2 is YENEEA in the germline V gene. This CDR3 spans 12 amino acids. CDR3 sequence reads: CASSLGPWELFF. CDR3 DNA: TGTGCCAGCAGCTTGGGCCCCTGGGAGCTGTTTTTT.

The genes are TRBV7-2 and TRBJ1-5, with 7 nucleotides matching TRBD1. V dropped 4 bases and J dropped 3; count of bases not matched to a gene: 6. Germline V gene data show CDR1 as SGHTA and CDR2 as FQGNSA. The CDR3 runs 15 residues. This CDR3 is CASSSGGGNNQPQHF. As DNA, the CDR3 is TGTGCCAGCAGCTCCGGAGGGGGCAACAATCAGCCCCAGCATTTT.

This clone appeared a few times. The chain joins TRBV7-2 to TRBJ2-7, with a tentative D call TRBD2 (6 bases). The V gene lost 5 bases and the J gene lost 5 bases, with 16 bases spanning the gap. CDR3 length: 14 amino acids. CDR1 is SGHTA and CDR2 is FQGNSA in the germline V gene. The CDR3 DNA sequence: TGTGCCAGCAGCCTAGGGGCGGGGCCCCACGAGCAGTACTTC. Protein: CASSLGAGPHEQYF.

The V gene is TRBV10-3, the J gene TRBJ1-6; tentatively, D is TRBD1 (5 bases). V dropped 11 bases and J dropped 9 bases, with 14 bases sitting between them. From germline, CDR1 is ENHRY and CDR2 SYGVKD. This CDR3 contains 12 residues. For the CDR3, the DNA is TGTGCCCACATCTGGGGGGGTTCACCCCTCCACTTT. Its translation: CAHIWGGSPLHF.

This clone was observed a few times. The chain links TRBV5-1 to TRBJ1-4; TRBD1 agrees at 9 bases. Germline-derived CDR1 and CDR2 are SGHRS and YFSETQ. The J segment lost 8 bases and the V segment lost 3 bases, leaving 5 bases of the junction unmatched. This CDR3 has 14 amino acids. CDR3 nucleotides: TGCGCCAGCAGCTCCGGACAGGGGCGGGAAAAACTGTTTTTT. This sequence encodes CASSSGQGREKLFF. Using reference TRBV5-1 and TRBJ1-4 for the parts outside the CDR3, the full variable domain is KAGVTQTPRYLIKTRGQQVTLSCSPISGHRSVSWYQQTPGQGLQFLFEYFSETQRNKGNFPGRFSGRQFSNSRSEMNVSTLELGDSALYLCASSSGQGREKLFFGSGTQLSVL.

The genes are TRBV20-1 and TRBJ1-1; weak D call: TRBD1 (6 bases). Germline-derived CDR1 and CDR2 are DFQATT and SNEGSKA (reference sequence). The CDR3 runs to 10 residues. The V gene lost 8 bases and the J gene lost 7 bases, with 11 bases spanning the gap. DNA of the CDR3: TGCAGTCACGGACAGTTTGAAGCTTTCTTT. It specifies CSHGQFEAFF.

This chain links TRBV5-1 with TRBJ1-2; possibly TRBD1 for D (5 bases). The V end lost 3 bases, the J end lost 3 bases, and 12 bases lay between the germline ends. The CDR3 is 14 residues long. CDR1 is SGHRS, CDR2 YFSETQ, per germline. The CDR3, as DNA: TGCGCCAGCAGCTGGGGGAGTTCAGACTATGGCTACACCTTC. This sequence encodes CASSWGSSDYGYTF.

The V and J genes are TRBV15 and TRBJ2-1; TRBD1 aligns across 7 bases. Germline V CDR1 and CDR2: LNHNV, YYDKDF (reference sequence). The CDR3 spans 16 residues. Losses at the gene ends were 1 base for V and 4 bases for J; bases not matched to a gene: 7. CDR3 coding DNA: TGTGCCACCAGCAGAGGGGACAGAGGTTATTACAATGAGCAGTTCTTC. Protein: CATSRGDRGYYNEQFF. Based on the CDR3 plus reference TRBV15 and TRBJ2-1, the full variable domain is DAMVIQNPRYQVTQFGKPVTLSCSQTLNHNVMYWYQQKSSQAPKLLFHYYDKDFNNEADTPDNFQSRRPNTSFCFLDIRSPGLGDTAMYLCATSRGDRGYYNEQFFGPGTRLTVL.

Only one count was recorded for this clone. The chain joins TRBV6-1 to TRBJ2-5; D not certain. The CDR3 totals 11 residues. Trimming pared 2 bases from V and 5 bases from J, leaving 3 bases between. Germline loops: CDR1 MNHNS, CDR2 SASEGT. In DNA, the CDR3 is TGTGCCAGCAGTGAATTTGAGACCCAGTACTTC. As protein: CASSEFETQYF.

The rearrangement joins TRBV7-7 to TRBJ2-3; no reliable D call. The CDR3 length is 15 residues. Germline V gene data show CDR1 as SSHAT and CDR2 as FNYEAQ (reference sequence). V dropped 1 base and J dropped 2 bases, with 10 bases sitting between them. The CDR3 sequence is CASSLGLDDTDTQYF. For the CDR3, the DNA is TGTGCCAGCAGCTTAGGTTTAGACGACACAGATACGCAGTATTTT.

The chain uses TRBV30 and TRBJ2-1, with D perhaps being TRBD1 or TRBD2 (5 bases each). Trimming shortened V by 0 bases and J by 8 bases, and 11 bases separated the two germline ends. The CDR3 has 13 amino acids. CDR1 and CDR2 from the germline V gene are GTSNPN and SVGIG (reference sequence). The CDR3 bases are TGTGCCTGGAGTGTACGGGGCGGAGATGAGCAGTTCTTC. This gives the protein CAWSVRGGDEQFF.

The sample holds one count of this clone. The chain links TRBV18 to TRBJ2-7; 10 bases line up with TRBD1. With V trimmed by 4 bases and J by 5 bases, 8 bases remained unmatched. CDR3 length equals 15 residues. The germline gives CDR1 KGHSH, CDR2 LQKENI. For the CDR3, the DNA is TGTGCCAGCTCACTCTTTGGGACAGGGGAGAACGAGCAGTACTTC. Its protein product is CASSLFGTGENEQYF.

The CDR3 loop is CASSTWGAGETQYF. The CDR3 nucleotides read TGTGCCAGCAGCACTTGGGGGGCCGGAGAGACCCAGTACTTC. V and J are TRBV6-1 and TRBJ2-5, with D perhaps being TRBD1 or TRBD2 (6 bases each). The CDR3 length is 14 residues. Germline V gene data show CDR1 as MNHNS and CDR2 as SASEGT. Trimming cost V 6 bases and J 4 bases, with 15 bases left between them.

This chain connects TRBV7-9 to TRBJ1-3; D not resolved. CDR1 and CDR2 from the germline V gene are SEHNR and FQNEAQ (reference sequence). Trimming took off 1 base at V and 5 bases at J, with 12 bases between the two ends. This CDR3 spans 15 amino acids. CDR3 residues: CASSLGGIERNTIYF. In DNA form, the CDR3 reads TGTGCCAGCAGCTTAGGGGGTATTGAGAGAAACACCATATATTTT.

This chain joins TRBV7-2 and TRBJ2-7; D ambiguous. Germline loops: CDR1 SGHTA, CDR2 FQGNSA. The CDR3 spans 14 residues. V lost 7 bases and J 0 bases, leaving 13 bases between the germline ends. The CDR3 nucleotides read TGTGCCAGCAAGAGTGCGGCGAGCTCCTACGAGCAGTACTTC. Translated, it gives CASKSAASSYEQYF.

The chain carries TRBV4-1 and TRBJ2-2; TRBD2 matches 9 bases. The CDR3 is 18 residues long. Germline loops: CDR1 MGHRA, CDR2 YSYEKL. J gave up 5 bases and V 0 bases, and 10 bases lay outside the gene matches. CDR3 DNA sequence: TGCGCCAGCAGCCAAGATCAAGAGAGTCTAGCGGGGACCGGGGAGCTGTTTTTT. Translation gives CASSQDQESLAGTGELFF.

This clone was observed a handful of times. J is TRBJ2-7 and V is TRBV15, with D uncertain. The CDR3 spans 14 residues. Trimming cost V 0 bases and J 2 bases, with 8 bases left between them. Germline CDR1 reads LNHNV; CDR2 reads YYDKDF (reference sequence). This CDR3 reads CATSREPATYEQYF. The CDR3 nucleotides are TGTGCCACCAGCAGAGAGCCCGCCACCTACGAGCAGTACTTC.

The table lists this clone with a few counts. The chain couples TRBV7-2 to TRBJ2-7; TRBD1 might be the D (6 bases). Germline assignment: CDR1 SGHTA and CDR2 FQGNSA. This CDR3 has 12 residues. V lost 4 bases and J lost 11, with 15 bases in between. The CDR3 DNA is TGTGCCAGCAGCTCGGAGTACGCAGGGGAGTACTTC. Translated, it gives CASSSEYAGEYF.